This T cell receptor beta chain came from a study of blood T cell repertoires in COVID-19. Using immunoSEQ multiplex PCR, the repertoire was profiled, and TCRdb retains in-frame clones only, with some absent. The sample yields 27,000 or so clones, approximately 83% seen once. Germline lookup yields CDR1 SGHTA and CDR2 FQGNSA. The CDR3 covers 15 residues. V lost 1 base to trimming and J lost 4 bases, with 13 bases between them. Material: peripheral blood. The V and J genes are TRBV7-2 and TRBJ1-1, with a weak D call TRBD1 (5 bases). The receptor comes from a man aged 70 or older with acute or convalescent COVID-19. The CDR3 here is CASSLGGYGATEAFF. The CDR3 DNA sequence: TGTGCCAGCAGCTTAGGGGGCTATGGGGCCACTGAAGCTTTCTTT.